This TCR beta chain was recovered during a study of post-analysis software for immune sequencing data (dated by TCRdb to between 2014 and 2016). With respect to the entire study: Relapsing-remitting, secondary progressive and progressive-relapsing multiple sclerosis were recorded as disease courses, and subtype annotation was lacking for some patients. A subset of samples was prepared in parallel using single-end sample barcoding, then pooled and co-amplified after Illumina adapter ligation. The multiple sclerosis patient repertoires were compared with 10 or so previously published healthy control repertoires from donors aged roughly 6 to 27 years. General study outcomes and caveats: Strong co-clustering of samples prepared in the same batch was shown by direct clustering with F measure, prompting a batch-effect correction. Compared with controls, multiple sclerosis patients had significantly lower normalized Chao1 diversity, a finding suggesting substantial peripheral T-cell clonal expansion. The multiple sclerosis patient group was slightly younger than the control group. Significantly higher frequencies in patients than in controls were found for five or six TRBV segments, including TRBV5-6, TRBV5-1 and TRBV20-1.

The library relied on PCR. These reads were obtained on an Illumina HiSeq 2500. To reduce PCR and sequencing biases, unique molecular identifiers were built into the TCR beta cDNA libraries. Every 1 to 10 million input T cells yielded some 500,000 cDNA molecules, meaning each molecule approximated one T cell. Patient libraries were prepared and sequenced with the same protocol used for the earlier healthy control dataset. Samples belonging to the same batch were prepared together, multiplexed and sequenced on a shared HiSeq lane. The study's own analysis went as follows. MIGEC was used to process the raw barcoded reads, and molecular identifier groups with only a single read were discarded before consensus assembly and CDR3 extraction. Clonotype tables were post-analysed with VDJtools, normalizing diversity by down-sampling all datasets to the smallest sample size. In repertoire overlap clustering, CDR3 amino acid sequences, but not nucleotide sequences, were matched to correct batch-related cross-sample contamination. TCRdb cleaned the public reads at Q25 with fastp, built clones with MiXCR and kept in-frame beta chains. Every entry covers one CDR3 protein and lists the most common genes and DNA from its rows. The V and J calls follow TCRdb's processing rather than the paper's. This sample comprises approximately 730,000 distinct CDR3 sequences, just over 45% of them detected only once. In total, the top ten clones hold roughly 4.9% of the sample.

Via the germline V gene (reference sequence), CDR1 is LGHDT and CDR2 YNNKEL. The CDR3 has 15 amino acids, counting the end cysteine and phenylalanine. Only the CDR3 region is kept as DNA, spanning 45 bases read in frame from base 1. The V and J ends are trimmed by 4 bases and 5 bases, leaving 15 bases between them. To demonstrate the VDJtools post-analysis software, TCR beta repertoires were profiled from the peripheral blood of about a dozen young patients with multiple sclerosis. The multiple sclerosis patients were children and adolescents ranging in age from 6 to 15 years. Comments on this clonotype: The antigen it recognizes is unknown. Per-base quality was not reported, and no clone a single base away is much larger than it.

This clonotype was sampled from a girl aged 5 to 17 with multiple sclerosis. Sequenced sample: blood. The V gene is TRBV3-1 and the J gene is TRBJ2-1; no D gene is confidently identified. The CDR3 is CASSRPRAADNEQFF. The nucleotide sequence is given as TGTGCCAGCAGCCGCCCCCGCGCGGCGGACAATGAGCAGTTCTTC.